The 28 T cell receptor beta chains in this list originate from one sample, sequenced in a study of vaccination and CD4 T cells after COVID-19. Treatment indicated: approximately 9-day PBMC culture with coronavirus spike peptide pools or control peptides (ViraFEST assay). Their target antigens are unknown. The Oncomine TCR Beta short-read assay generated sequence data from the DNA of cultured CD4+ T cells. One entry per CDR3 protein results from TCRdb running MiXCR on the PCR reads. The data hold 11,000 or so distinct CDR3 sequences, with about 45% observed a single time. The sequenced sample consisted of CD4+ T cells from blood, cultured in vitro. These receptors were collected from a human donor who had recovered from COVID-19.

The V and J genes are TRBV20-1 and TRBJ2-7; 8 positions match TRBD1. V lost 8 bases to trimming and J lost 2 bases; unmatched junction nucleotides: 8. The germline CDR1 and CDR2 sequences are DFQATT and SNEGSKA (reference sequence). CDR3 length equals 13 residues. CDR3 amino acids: CSTRGQGTYEQYF. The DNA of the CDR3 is TGCAGTACCCGTGGACAGGGCACCTACGAGCAGTACTTC.

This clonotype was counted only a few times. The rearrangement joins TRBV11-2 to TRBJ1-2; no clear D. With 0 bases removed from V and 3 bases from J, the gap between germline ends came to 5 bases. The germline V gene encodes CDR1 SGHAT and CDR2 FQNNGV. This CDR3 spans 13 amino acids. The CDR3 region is CASSLDTHYGYTF. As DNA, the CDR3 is TGTGCCAGCAGCTTAGACACCCACTATGGCTACACCTTC.

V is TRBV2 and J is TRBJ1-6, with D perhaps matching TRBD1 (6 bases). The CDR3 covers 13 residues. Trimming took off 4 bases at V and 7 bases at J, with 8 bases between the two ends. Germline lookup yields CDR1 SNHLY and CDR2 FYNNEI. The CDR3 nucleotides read TGTGCCAGCAGTGCGGACAGAAATTCACCCCTCCACTTT. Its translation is CASSADRNSPLHF.

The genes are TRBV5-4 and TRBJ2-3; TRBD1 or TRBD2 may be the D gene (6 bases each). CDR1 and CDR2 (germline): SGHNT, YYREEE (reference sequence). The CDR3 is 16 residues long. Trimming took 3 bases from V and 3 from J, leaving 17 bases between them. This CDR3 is CASSSGAGGRTDTQYF. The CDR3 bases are TGTGCCAGCAGCTCAGGGGCCGGGGGAAGGACAGATACGCAGTATTTT.

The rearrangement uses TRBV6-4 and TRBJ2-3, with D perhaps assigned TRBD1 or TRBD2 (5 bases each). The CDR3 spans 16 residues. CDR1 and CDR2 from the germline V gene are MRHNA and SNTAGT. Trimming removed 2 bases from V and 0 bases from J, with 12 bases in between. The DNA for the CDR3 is TGTGCCAGCAGTGACCGAGGGACCCCTAGCACAGATACGCAGTATTTT. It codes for CASSDRGTPSTDTQYF.

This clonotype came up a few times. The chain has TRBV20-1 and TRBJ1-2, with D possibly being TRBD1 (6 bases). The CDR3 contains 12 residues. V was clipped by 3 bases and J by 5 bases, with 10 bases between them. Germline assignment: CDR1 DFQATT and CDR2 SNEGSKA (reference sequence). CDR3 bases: TGCAGTGCTAGCCGGCAGGGGTATGGCTACACCTTC. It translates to CSASRQGYGYTF.

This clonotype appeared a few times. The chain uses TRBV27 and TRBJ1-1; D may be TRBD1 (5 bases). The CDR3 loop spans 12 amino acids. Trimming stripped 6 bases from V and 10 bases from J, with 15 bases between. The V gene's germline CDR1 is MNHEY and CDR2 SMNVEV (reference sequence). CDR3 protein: CASRLQGGAAFF. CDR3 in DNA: TGTGCCAGCAGACTGCAGGGTGGGGCAGCTTTCTTT.

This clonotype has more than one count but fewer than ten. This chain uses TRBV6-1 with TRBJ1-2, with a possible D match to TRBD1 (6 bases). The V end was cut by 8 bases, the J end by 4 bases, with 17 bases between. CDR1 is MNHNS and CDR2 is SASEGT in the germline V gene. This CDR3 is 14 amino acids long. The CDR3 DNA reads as TGTGCCAGCTCCGGAAGGGGGGCGGTCTATGGCTACACCTTC. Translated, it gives CASSGRGAVYGYTF.

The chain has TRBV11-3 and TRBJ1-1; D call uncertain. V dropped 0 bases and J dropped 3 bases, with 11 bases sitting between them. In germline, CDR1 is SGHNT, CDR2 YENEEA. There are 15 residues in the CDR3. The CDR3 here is CASSLDLKRDTEAFF. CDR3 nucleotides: TGTGCCAGCAGCTTAGATCTAAAGAGGGACACTGAAGCTTTCTTT.

This CDR3 reads CASSIDLAGNHPYNEQFF. The CDR3 coding sequence is TGTGCCAGTAGTATAGATCTGGCGGGCAACCACCCGTACAATGAGCAGTTCTTC. The chain carries TRBV19 and TRBJ2-1; maybe TRBD2 (5 bases). CDR3 size: 18 residues. The germline gives CDR1 LNHDA, CDR2 SQIVND (reference sequence). Trimming shortened V by 0 bases and J by 4 bases, and 19 bases separated the two germline ends.

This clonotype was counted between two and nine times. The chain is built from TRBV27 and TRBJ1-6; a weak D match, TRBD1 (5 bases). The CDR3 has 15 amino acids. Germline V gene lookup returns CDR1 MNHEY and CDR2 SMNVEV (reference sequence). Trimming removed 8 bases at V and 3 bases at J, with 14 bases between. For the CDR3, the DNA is TGTGCCAGCTCCGACAGTAGTCTCTATAATTCACCCCTCCACTTT. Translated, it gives CASSDSSLYNSPLHF.

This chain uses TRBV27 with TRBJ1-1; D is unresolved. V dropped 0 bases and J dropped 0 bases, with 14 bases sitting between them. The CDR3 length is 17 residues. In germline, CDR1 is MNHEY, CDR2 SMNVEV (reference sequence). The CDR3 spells CASSLSRALSVNTEAFF. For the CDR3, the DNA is TGTGCCAGCAGTTTATCAAGGGCTTTATCTGTGAACACTGAAGCTTTCTTT.

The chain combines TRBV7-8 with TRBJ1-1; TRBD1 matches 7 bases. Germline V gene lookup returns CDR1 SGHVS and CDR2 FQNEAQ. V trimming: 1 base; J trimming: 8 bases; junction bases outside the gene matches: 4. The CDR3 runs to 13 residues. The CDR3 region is CASSLDPRGEAFF. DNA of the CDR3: TGTGCCAGCAGCTTAGATCCCAGGGGGGAAGCTTTCTTT.

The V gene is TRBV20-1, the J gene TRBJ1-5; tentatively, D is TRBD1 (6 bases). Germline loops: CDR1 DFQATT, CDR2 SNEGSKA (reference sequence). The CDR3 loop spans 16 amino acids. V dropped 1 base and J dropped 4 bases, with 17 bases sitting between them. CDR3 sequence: CSARAPVQGFNQPQHF. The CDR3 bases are TGCAGTGCTAGAGCGCCAGTACAGGGCTTTAATCAGCCCCAGCATTTT.

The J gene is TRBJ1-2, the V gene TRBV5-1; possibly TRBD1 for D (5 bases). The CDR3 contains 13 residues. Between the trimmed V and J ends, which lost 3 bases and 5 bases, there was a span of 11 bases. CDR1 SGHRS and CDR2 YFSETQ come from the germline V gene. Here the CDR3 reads CASSYRDRYGYTF. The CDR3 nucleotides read TGCGCCAGCAGCTACCGGGACCGGTATGGCTACACCTTC.

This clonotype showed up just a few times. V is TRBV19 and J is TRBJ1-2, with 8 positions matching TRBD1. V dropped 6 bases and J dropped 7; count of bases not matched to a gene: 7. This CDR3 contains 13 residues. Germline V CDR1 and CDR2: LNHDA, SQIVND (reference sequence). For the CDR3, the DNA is TGTGCCAGTAGAGACAGGGGAAGGGGTGGCTACACCTTC. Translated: CASRDRGRGGYTF. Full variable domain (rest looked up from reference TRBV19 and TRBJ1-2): DGGITQSPKYLFRKEGQNVTLSCEQNLNHDAMYWYRQDPGQGLRLIYYSQIVNDFQKGDIAEGYSVSREKKESFPLTVTSAQKNPTAFYLCASRDRGRGGYTFGSGTRLTVV.

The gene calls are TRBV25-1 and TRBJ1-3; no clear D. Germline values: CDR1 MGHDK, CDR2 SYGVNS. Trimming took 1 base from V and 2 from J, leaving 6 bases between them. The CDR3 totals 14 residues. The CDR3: CASSEWAAGNTIYF. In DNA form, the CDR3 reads TGTGCCAGCAGTGAATGGGCGGCTGGAAACACCATATATTTT.

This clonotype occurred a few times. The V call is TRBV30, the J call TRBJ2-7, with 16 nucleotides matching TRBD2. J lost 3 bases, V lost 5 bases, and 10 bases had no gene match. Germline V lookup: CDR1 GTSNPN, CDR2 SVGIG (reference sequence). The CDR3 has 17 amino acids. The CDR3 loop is CAWRSPGLAGGHYEQYF. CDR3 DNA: TGTGCCTGGCGATCTCCGGGACTAGCGGGGGGGCACTACGAGCAGTACTTC.

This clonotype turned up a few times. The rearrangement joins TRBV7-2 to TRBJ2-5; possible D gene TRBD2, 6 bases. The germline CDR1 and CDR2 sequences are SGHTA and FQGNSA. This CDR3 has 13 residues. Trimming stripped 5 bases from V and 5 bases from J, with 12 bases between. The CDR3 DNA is TGTGCCAGCAGCGCACCGGGAGCTGAGACCCAGTACTTC. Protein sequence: CASSAPGAETQYF.

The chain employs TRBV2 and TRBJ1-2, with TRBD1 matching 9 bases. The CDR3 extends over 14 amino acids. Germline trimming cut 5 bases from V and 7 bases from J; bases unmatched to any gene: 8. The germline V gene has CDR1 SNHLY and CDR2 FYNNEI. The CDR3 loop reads CASSFPGQGSGYTF. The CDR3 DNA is TGTGCCAGCAGTTTCCCGGGACAGGGCTCTGGCTACACCTTC.

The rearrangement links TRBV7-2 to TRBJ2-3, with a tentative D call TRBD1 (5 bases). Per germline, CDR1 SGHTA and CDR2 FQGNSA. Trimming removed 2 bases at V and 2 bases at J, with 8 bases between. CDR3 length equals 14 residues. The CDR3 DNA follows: TGTGCCAGCAGCTTAACAGGAACCACAGATACGCAGTATTTT. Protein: CASSLTGTTDTQYF. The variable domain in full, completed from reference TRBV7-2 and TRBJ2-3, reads GAGVSQSPSNKVTEKGKDVELRCDPISGHTALYWYRQSLGQGLEFLIYFQGNSAPDKSGLPSDRFSAERTGGSVSTLTIQRTQQEDSAVYLCASSLTGTTDTQYFGPGTRLTVL.

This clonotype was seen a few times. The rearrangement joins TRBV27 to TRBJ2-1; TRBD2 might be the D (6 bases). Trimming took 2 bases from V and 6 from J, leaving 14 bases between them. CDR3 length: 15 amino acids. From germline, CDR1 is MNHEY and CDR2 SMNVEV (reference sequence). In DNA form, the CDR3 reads TGTGCCAGCAGTTTAGGGGGACTTTACCTCAATGAGCAGTTCTTC. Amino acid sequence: CASSLGGLYLNEQFF.

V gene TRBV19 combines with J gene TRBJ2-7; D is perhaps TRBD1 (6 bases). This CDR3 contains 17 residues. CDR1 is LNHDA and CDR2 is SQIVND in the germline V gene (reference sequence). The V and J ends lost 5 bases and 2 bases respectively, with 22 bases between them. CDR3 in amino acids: CASSPPPSGTRTYEQYF. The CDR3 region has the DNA TGTGCCAGTAGTCCTCCTCCCTCCGGGACACGCACCTACGAGCAGTACTTC.

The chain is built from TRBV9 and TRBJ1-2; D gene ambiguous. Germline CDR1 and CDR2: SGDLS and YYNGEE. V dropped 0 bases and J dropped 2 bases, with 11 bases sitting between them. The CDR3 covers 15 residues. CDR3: CASSVVPGANYGYTF. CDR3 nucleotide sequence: TGTGCCAGCAGCGTAGTGCCAGGTGCAAACTATGGCTACACCTTC.

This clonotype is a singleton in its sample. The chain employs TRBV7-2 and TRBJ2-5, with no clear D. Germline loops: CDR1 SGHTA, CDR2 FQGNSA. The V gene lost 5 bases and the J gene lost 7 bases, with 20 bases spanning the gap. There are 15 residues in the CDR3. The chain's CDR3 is CASSLSGMVAGTQYF. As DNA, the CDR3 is TGTGCCAGCAGCCTGAGTGGAATGGTAGCCGGGACCCAGTACTTC.

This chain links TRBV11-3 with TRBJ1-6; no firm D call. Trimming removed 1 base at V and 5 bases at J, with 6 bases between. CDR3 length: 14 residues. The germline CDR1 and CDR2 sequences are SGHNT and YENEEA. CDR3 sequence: CASSLGRNNSPLHF. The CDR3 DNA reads TGTGCCAGCAGCTTAGGTCGGAATAATTCACCCCTCCACTTT. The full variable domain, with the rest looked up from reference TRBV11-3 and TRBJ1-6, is EAGVVQSPRYKIIEKKQPVAFWCNPISGHNTLYWYLQNLGQGPELLIRYENEEAVDDSQLPKDRFSAERLKGVDSTLKIQPAELGDSAVYLCASSLGRNNSPLHFGNGTRLTVT.

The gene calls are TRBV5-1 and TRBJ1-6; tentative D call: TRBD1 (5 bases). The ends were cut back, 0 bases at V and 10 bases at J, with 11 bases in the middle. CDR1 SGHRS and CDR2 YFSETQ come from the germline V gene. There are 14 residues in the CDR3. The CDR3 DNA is TGCGCCAGCAGCTTGGTGGGGGAAGGGTCACCCCTCCACTTT. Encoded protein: CASSLVGEGSPLHF.

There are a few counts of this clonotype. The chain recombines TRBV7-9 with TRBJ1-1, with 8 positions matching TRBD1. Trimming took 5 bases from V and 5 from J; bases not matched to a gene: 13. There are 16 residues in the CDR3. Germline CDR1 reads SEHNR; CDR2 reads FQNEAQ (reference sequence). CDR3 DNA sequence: TGTGCCAGCAGCCTAGAGTCCTTAGGGACAGGAACTGAAGCTTTCTTT. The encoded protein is CASSLESLGTGTEAFF.